This T cell receptor (beta chain) emerged from a study of cytomegalovirus exposure and HLA in healthy donors. Germline lookup yields CDR1 LGHNA and CDR2 YNFKEQ. Unmatched junction bases numbered 5, after V lost 4 bases and J lost 0 bases. The CDR3 has 15 residues. The PCR ran on 60 Vbeta and 13 Jbeta primers. Only in-frame clones appear in the TCRdb table, and some are missing; sequencing was by immunoSEQ multiplex PCR. This sample carries roughly 86,000 clones, 65% of them seen once, and the ten largest clones take 20% to 25%. The chain has TRBV4-2 and TRBJ2-5; TRBD1 aligns across 7 bases. This TCR was sampled from a woman aged 50 to 60 in good health and CMV-seropositive. Sequencing input: PBMCs. CDR3 sequence: CASSRGTEYQETQYF. The CDR3 coding sequence is TGTGCCAGCAGCCGAGGGACAGAGTACCAAGAGACCCAGTACTTC.